This T cell receptor (beta chain) was found in a study of PD-1 blockade in classical Hodgkin lymphoma. Study-level results: Complete responders showed a baseline diversity that resembled the diversity of newly diagnosed patients. CD4+ TCR diversity, unlike CD8+, climbed significantly by C4D1. Nothing has yet pinned down what causes the repertoire differences, possibly disease activity or prior therapy.

About this clone: The antigen is unknown.

Per germline, CDR1 LNHDA and CDR2 SQIVND (reference sequence). This CDR3 contains 14 residues. V lost 5 bases, J lost 6 bases, and 7 bases stayed unmatched. Following autologous stem cell transplantation, relapse occurred in every patient, and exposure to brentuximab vedotin varied. When best responses were assessed, they were complete response, partial response or progressive disease. The protocol was immunoSEQ multiplex PCR, while the TCRdb copy is restricted to in-frame clones and leaves out a portion. This sample has 70,000 or so clones; about 70% occur once, and the top ten carry approximately 8.4%.

This receptor was taken from a human donor with classical Hodgkin lymphoma. The sample in question was peripheral blood mononuclear cells (PBMCs), obtained before the second cycle of nivolumab. The rearrangement links TRBV19 to TRBJ1-1, with TRBD1 matching 9 bases. CDR3 protein: CASSSGTGFAEAFF. CDR3 coding DNA: TGTGCCAGTAGTTCAGGGACAGGGTTTGCTGAAGCTTTCTTT.